This T cell receptor beta chain is drawn from a study of Tregs in tolerant kidney transplant recipients. TCRdb keeps only in-frame clones here, not all; method: immunoSEQ multiplex PCR. The data show around 9,700 clones, about 90% seen once. The CDR3 runs 14 residues. The junction had 10 bases not matched to a gene; V was cut back by 5 bases and J by 7 bases. Per germline, CDR1 MNHEY and CDR2 SMNVEV (reference sequence). With respect to this clone: Its antigen is unknown.

Notes on the study in general: Few patients were studied, so findings need validation in larger groups.

The chain combines TRBV27 with TRBJ1-1, with 7 bases fitting TRBD1. This clonotype was sampled from a human patient who received a combined kidney and bone marrow transplant. Source: Tregs from blood cultured with allogeneic cells, taken before the transplant. This chain's CDR3 is CASSQQGGGGEAFF. CDR3 nucleotides: TGTGCCAGCAGTCAGCAGGGGGGGGGTGGTGAAGCTTTCTTT.